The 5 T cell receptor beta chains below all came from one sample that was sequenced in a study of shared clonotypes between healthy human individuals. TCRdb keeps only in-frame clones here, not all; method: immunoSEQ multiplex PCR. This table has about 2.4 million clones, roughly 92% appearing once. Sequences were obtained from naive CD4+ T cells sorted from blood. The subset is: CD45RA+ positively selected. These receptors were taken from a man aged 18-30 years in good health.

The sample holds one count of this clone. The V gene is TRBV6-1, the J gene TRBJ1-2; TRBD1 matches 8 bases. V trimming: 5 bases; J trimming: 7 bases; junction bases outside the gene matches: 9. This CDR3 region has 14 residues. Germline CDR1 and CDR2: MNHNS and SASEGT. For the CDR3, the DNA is TGTGCCAGCAGTCCGGGACAGGCCTCAGGTGGCTACACCTTC. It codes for CASSPGQASGGYTF.

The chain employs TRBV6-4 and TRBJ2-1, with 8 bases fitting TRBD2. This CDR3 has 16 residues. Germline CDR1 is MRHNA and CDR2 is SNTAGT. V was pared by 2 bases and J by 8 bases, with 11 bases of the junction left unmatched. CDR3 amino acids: CASSDTGRGGADEQFF. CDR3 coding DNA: TGTGCCAGCAGTGACACAGGACGGGGGGGTGCGGATGAGCAGTTCTTC.

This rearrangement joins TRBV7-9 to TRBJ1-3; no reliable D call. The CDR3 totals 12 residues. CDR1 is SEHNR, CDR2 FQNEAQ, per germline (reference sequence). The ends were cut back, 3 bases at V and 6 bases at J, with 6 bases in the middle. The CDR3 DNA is TGTGCCAGCAGCTTCTCAGAAAACACCATATATTTT. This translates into CASSFSENTIYF.

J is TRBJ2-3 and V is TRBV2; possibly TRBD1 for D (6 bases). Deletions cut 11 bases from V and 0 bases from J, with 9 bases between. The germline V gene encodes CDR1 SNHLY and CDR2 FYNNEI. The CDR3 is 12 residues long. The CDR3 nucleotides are TGTGCCTCTACAGGGAGCACAGATACGCAGTATTTT. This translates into CASTGSTDTQYF.

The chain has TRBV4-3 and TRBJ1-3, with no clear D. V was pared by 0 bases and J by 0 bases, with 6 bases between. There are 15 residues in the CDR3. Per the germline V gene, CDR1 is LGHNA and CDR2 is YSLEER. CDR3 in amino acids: CASSQDWSSGNTIYF. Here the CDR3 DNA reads TGCGCCAGCAGCCAAGATTGGAGCTCTGGAAACACCATATATTTT.